This T cell receptor beta chain was retrieved from a study of T cells expressing NK-cell markers. Germline lookup yields CDR1 MNHEY and CDR2 SMNVEV (reference sequence). The CDR3 loop spans 15 amino acids. TCRdb processed the 5' RACE reads again and assigns one entry to each CDR3 protein, with no DNA. Its table records about 260,000 distinct CDR3 sequences. Sequencing was carried out using blood T cells: a sorted CD56 or NKG2C T cell subset, CD4+ or CD8+ T cells, or bulk PBMC T cells (not recorded which). The chain carries TRBV27 and TRBJ1-3. This clonotype was obtained from a young man in good health. CDR3 residues: CASSRTGNSGNTIYF.